The clone carrying this T cell receptor beta chain was picked up many times. Antigen specificity is unknown. Germline V gene lookup returns CDR1 SGHTA and CDR2 FQGNSA. The CDR3 extends over 14 amino acids. Trimming cost V 2 bases and J 9 bases, with 11 bases left between them. TCRdb re-derived calls from the RT-PCR reads in MiXCR, one entry per CDR3 protein. The data contain hundreds of thousands of distinct CDR3 sequences, 12% to 15% of them singletons. This entry belongs to a study of response to subunit inactivated influenza vaccine. Points from the study as a whole: Each seasonal influenza vaccination, the authors suggested, recruits few new T cells.

This sequence was found in a man aged 50 to 59 who received an inactivated influenza vaccine. This sample comprised PBMCs from blood, obtained 14 days before vaccination. This sequence joins TRBV7-2 and TRBJ1-6; D is unclear. DNA for the CDR3: TGTGCCAGCAGCTTAAACGGTGCGGGTTCACCCCTCCACTTT. This translates into CASSLNGAGSPLHF.